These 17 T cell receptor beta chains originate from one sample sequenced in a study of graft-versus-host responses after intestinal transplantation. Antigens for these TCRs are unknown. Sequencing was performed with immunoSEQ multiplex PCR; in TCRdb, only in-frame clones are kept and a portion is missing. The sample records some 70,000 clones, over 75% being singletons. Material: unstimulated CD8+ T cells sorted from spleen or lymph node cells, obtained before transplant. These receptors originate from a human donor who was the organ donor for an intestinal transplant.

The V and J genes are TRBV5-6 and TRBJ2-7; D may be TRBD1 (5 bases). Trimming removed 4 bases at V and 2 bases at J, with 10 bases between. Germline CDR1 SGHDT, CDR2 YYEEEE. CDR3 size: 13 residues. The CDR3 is CASSPLTAYEQYF. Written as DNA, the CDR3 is TGTGCCAGCAGCCCTCTGACAGCCTACGAGCAGTACTTC.

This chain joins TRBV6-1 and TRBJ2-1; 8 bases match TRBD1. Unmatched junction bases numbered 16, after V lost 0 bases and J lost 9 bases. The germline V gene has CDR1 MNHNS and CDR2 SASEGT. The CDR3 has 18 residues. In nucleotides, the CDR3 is TGTGCCAGCAGTGAAGCGCCGGTCGGGACAGGCCTAATGCGTGAGCAGTTCTTC. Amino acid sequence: CASSEAPVGTGLMREQFF.

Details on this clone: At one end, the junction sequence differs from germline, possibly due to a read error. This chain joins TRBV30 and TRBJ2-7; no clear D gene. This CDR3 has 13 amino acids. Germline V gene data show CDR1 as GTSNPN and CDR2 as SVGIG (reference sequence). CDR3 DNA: TGTGCCTGGAGTTCCCAGGCCCTTGGCCTCCGTTGGTTC. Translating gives CAWSSQALGLRWF.

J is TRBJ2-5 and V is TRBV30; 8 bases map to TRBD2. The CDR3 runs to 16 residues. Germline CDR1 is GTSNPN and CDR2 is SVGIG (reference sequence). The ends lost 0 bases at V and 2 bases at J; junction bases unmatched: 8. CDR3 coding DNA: TGTGCCTGGAGTGTAGGTACTAGCGGTTTACAAGAGACCCAGTACTTC. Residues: CAWSVGTSGLQETQYF.

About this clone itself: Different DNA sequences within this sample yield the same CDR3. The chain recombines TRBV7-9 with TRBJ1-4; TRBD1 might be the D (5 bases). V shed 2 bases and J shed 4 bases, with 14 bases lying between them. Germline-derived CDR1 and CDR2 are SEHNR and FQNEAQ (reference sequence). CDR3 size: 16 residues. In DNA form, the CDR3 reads TGTGCCAGCAGCTTAACCAGACAGCAAAGTAATGAAAAACTGTTTTTT. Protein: CASSLTRQQSNEKLFF.

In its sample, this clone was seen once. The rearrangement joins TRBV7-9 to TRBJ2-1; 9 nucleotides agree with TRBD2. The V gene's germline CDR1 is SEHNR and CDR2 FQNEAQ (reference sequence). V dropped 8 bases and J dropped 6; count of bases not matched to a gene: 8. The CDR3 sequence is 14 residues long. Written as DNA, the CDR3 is TGTGCCAGCTCCCGACTAGCGGTCTTCAATGAGCAGTTCTTC. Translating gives CASSRLAVFNEQFF. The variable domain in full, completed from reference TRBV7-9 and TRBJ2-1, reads DTGVSQNPRHKITKRGQNVTFRCDPISEHNRLYWYRQTLGQGPEFLTYFQNEAQLEKSRLLSDRFSAERPKGSFSTLEIQRTEQGDSAMYLCASSRLAVFNEQFFGPGTRLTVL.

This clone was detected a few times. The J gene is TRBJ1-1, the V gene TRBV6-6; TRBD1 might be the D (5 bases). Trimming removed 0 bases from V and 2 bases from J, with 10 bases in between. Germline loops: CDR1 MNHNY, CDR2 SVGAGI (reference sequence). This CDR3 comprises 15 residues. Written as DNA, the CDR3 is TGTGCCAGCAGTTACTCAGAGACAGTAAACACTGAAGCTTTCTTT. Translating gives CASSYSETVNTEAFF.

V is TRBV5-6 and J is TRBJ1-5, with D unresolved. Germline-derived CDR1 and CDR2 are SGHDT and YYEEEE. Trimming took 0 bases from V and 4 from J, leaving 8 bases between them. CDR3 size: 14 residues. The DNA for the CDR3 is TGTGCCAGCAGCTTGGGTCCAGCTAATCAGCCCCAGCATTTT. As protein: CASSLGPANQPQHF.

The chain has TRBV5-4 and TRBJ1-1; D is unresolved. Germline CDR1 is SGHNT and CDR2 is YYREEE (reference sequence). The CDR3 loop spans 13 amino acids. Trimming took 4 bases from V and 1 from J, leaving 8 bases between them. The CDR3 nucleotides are TGTGCCAGCAGCGGAGGCACGAACACTGAAGCTTTCTTT. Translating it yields CASSGGTNTEAFF.

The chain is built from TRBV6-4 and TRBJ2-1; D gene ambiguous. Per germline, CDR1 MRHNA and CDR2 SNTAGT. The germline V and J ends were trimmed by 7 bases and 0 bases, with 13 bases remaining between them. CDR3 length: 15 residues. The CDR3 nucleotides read TGTGCCAGCAAAACCGAAGAAAGCTCCTACAATGAGCAGTTCTTC. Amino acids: CASKTEESSYNEQFF.

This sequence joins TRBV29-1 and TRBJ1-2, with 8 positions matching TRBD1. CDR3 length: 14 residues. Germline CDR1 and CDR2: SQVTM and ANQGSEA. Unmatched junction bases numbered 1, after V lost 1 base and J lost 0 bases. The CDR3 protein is CSVEVDRANYGYTF. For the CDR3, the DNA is TGCAGCGTTGAAGTGGACAGGGCTAACTATGGCTACACCTTC. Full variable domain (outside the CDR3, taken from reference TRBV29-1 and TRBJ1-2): SAVISQKPSRDICQRGTSLTIQCQVDSQVTMMFWYRQQPGQSLTLIATANQGSEATYESGFVIDKFPISRPNLTFSTLTVSNMSPEDSSIYLCSVEVDRANYGYTFGSGTRLTVV.

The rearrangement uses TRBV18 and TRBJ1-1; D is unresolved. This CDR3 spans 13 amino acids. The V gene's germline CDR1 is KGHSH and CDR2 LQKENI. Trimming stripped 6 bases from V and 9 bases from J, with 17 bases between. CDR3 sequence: CASSLASWRKAFF. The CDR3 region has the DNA TGTGCCAGCTCCCTCGCCTCATGGAGAAAAGCTTTCTTT. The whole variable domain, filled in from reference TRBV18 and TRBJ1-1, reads NAGVMQNPRHLVRRRGQEARLRCSPMKGHSHVYWYRQLPEEGLKFMVYLQKENIIDESGMPKERFSAEFPKEGPSILRIQQVVRGDSAAYFCASSLASWRKAFFGQGTRLTVV.

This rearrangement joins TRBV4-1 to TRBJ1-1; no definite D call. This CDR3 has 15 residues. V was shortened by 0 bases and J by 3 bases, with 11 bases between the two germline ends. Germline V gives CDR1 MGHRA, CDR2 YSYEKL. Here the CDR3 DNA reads TGCGCCAGCAGCCAAGAATCTGACGGATACACTGAAGCTTTCTTT. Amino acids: CASSQESDGYTEAFF.

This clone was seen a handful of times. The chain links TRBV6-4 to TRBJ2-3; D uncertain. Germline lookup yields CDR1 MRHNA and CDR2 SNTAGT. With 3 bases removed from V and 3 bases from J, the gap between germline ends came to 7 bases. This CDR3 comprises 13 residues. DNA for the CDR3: TGTGCCAGCAGTGAAAAGGAGACAGATACGCAGTATTTT. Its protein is CASSEKETDTQYF.

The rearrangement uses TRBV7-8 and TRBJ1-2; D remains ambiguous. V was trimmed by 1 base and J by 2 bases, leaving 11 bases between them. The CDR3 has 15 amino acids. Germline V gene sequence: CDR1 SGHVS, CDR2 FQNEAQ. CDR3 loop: CASSLGRMLNYGYTF. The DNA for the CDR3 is TGTGCCAGCAGCTTAGGTAGAATGCTGAACTATGGCTACACCTTC.

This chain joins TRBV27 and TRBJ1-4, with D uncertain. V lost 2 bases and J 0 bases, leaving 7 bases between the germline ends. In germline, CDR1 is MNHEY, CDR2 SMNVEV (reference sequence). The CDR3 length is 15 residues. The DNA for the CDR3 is TGTGCCAGCAGTTTAACGAGCTCAACTAATGAAAAACTGTTTTTT. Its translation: CASSLTSSTNEKLFF.

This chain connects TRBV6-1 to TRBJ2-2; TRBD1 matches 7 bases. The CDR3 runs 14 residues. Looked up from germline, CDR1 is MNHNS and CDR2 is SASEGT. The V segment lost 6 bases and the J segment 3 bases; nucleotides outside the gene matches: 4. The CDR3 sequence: CASRRQGYTGELFF. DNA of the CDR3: TGTGCCAGCAGAAGACAGGGCTACACCGGGGAGCTGTTTTTT.